This TCR beta chain was sequenced during a study of cytomegalovirus exposure and HLA in healthy donors. Study findings and constraints: In the roughly 130 validation repertoires, a later analysis found that first-cohort TCR clusters tended to co-occur.

Produced via immunoSEQ multiplex PCR; TCRdb's table is partial and in-frame only. Among about 120,000 clones, roughly 90% were seen once, and the ten largest hold 1.4%. Remarks on this clone: Its antigen is not known.

CDR3 length: 13 residues. The germline V gene has CDR1 SGHDT and CDR2 YYEEEE. After removal of 5 bases from V and 3 bases from J, the junction contained 4 bases not matched to a gene. The sequence came from a woman aged 25 to 39 in good health and CMV-seropositive. Sequenced material: PBMCs. The chain joins TRBV5-6 to TRBJ1-1; 7 positions match TRBD1. DNA of the CDR3: TGTGCCAGCAGGACTACAGGGGACACTGAAGCTTTCTTT. Amino acid sequence: CASRTTGDTEAFF.